This TCR beta chain emerged from a study of cytomegalovirus exposure and HLA in healthy donors. Study as a whole: Ancestry clustering placed 81% of about 400 genotyped donors in the Caucasian-associated cluster.

Amplification used 60 Vbeta primers and 13 Jbeta primers. Assay used: immunoSEQ multiplex PCR; TCRdb lists only in-frame clones, some missing. The sample carries 80,000 to 100,000 clones, 69% recorded once. Only a few counts were recorded for this clone. Its antigen is undetermined. The CDR3 covers 16 residues. CDR1 is SGHNT and CDR2 is YENEEA in the germline V gene. Trimming took 2 bases from V and 3 from J, leaving 16 bases between them. Broader study findings: For TCR beta chains, V- and J-gene trimming was later linked to a missense DCLRE1C variant. An analysis was carried out at a later point. It showed that HLA-associated TCR beta chains were more clonally expanded than equally common non-associated chains. One later analysis reportedly identified an Asian-associated ancestry cluster that showed fewer N-insertions than the roughly 600-donor mean.

This sequence was found in a female donor in good health and CMV-seronegative. The sample comprised PBMCs. The chain joins TRBV11-3 to TRBJ1-2; unclear D gene. For the CDR3, the DNA is TGTGCCAGCAGCTTAAAACTGAGCCGTGTTTACTATGGCTACACCTTC. It encodes CASSLKLSRVYYGYTF.